These T cell receptor beta chains were read from a single sample in a study of T cells in Graves' hyperthyroidism and ophthalmopathy. In TCRdb, the multiplex PCR reads were re-called with MiXCR into one record per CDR3 protein. Of hundreds of thousands of distinct CDR3 sequences listed, around 14% are singletons. Sequences were obtained from blood. Receptors originate from a woman aged 25 to 39 with Graves' hyperthyroidism that later progressed to Graves' ophthalmopathy. Each CDR3 is given with its conserved first and last residue. The order of the fields is clone size, V gene, J gene, CDR3 protein. A row's size may be missing; if present it is once, few, many or a size class.

clone_size: many
v_call: TRBV19
j_call: TRBJ1-2
cdr3_aa: CASSNLQLTYGYTF

clone_size: few
v_call: TRBV10-3
j_call: TRBJ2-2
cdr3_aa: CAIGPSGSGTGELFF

clone_size: few
v_call: TRBV19
j_call: TRBJ2-1
cdr3_aa: CASSVLGGIRANEQFF

clone_size: many
v_call: TRBV7-9
j_call: TRBJ2-3
cdr3_aa: CASSPTIDITDTQYF

clone_size: .
v_call: TRBV20-1
j_call: TRBJ1-2
cdr3_aa: CSAHKPRDYGYTF

clone_size: many
v_call: TRBV7-8
j_call: TRBJ1-2
cdr3_aa: CASSLDSRRTNYGYTF

clone_size: .
v_call: TRBV3-1
j_call: TRBJ2-7
cdr3_aa: CASSQEGRGSSYEQYF

clone_size: .
v_call: TRBV19
j_call: TRBJ2-2
cdr3_aa: CASRTSENTGELFF

clone_size: few
v_call: TRBV7-8
j_call: TRBJ1-5
cdr3_aa: CASSPPGAAISNQPQHF

clone_size: many
v_call: TRBV6-2/TRBV6-3
j_call: TRBJ2-1
cdr3_aa: CASSYRVQYNEQFF

clone_size: many
v_call: TRBV20-1
j_call: TRBJ2-3
cdr3_aa: CSAPSGAGGPTTDTQYF

clone_size: .
v_call: TRBV12-5
j_call: TRBJ2-7
cdr3_aa: CASGLPLAGAYEQYF

clone_size: many
v_call: TRBV19
j_call: TRBJ2-7
cdr3_aa: CASSIAAAGYEQYF

clone_size: many
v_call: TRBV28
j_call: TRBJ2-5
cdr3_aa: CASSRQGRQETQYF

clone_size: many
v_call: TRBV12-3/TRBV12-4
j_call: TRBJ1-1
cdr3_aa: CASSLTQGGTEAFF

clone_size: few
v_call: TRBV11-1
j_call: TRBJ1-5
cdr3_aa: CASSPSGSQPQHF

clone_size: many
v_call: TRBV28
j_call: TRBJ1-2
cdr3_aa: CASDDSQGYTF

clone_size: many
v_call: TRBV20-1
j_call: TRBJ2-2
cdr3_aa: CSARDQGSGKDVTGELFF

clone_size: .
v_call: TRBV20-1
j_call: TRBJ1-2
cdr3_aa: CSAFGQGGYGYTF

clone_size: .
v_call: TRBV7-9
j_call: TRBJ2-7
cdr3_aa: CASRSGTGEYEQYF

clone_size: many
v_call: TRBV5-5
j_call: TRBJ2-7
cdr3_aa: CASSSGLAEAYEQYF

clone_size: many
v_call: TRBV30
j_call: TRBJ1-5
cdr3_aa: CAWSVGQGVYGDNQPQHF

clone_size: .
v_call: TRBV6-5
j_call: TRBJ2-1
cdr3_aa: CASSLDGREGYEQFF

clone_size: many
v_call: TRBV9
j_call: TRBJ2-3
cdr3_aa: CASSVQFTDTQYF

clone_size: .
v_call: TRBV11-1
j_call: TRBJ1-6
cdr3_aa: CASSQPVGNGDSPLHF

clone_size: many
v_call: TRBV28
j_call: TRBJ1-5
cdr3_aa: CASSLLQGASNQPQHF

clone_size: many
v_call: TRBV9
j_call: TRBJ1-2
cdr3_aa: CASSPTSDRALPGYTF

clone_size: once
v_call: TRBV7-2
j_call: TRBJ2-4
cdr3_aa: CASSEGRDKNIQYF

clone_size: few
v_call: TRBV4-2
j_call: TRBJ2-7
cdr3_aa: CASSQDQGVSGASYEQYF

clone_size: .
v_call: TRBV2
j_call: TRBJ1-2
cdr3_aa: CASSLRGKGYTF

clone_size: .
v_call: TRBV7-9
j_call: TRBJ2-1
cdr3_aa: CASSLVTSGRYNEQFF

clone_size: .
v_call: TRBV6-2/TRBV6-3
j_call: TRBJ2-7
cdr3_aa: CASSYSEAGAYEQYF

clone_size: many
v_call: TRBV7-9
j_call: TRBJ1-2
cdr3_aa: CASSLGRGQEDGYTF

clone_size: many
v_call: TRBV2
j_call: TRBJ1-6
cdr3_aa: CASSGESPLHF

clone_size: .
v_call: TRBV28
j_call: TRBJ1-1
cdr3_aa: CASSLGGQGRLAFF

clone_size: many
v_call: TRBV9
j_call: TRBJ2-1
cdr3_aa: CASSATSEQFF

clone_size: many
v_call: TRBV27
j_call: TRBJ2-1
cdr3_aa: CASYTVGGGNEQFF

clone_size: many
v_call: TRBV11-3
j_call: TRBJ2-1
cdr3_aa: CASSLEAVQYNEQFF

clone_size: .
v_call: TRBV6-1
j_call: TRBJ2-1
cdr3_aa: CASALAGEEQFF

clone_size: .
v_call: TRBV29-1
j_call: TRBJ1-2
cdr3_aa: CSVGVPGRNYGYTF

clone_size: many
v_call: TRBV27
j_call: TRBJ1-4
cdr3_aa: CASSFGDEKLFF

clone_size: .
v_call: TRBV11-2
j_call: TRBJ2-3
cdr3_aa: CASSSRIRQWGSGTQYF

clone_size: many
v_call: TRBV28
j_call: TRBJ2-7
cdr3_aa: CASALTYVSYEQYF

clone_size: few
v_call: TRBV10-3
j_call: TRBJ2-1
cdr3_aa: CAIGPTDEQFF

clone_size: many
v_call: TRBV9
j_call: TRBJ1-5
cdr3_aa: CASSVGTLSNQPQHF

clone_size: many
v_call: TRBV6-1
j_call: TRBJ1-3
cdr3_aa: CASRRTGSSGNTIYF

clone_size: many
v_call: TRBV20-1
j_call: TRBJ1-1
cdr3_aa: CSASPAPSGEAFF

clone_size: few
v_call: TRBV29-1
j_call: TRBJ2-5
cdr3_aa: CSTGQETQYF

clone_size: .
v_call: TRBV12-3/TRBV12-4
j_call: TRBJ1-5
cdr3_aa: CASSLIGQGNQPQHF